What follows are 13 T cell receptor beta chains derived from one specimen sequenced in a study of blood T cells in healthy people across ages. Alongside a J-beta primer mix, a sample-barcoded 5' primer served in a second PCR lasting about 6 to 11 cycles. Each CDR3 protein is one row after TCRdb ran MiXCR on the 5' RACE reads. The sample holds about 1.5 million distinct CDR3 sequences, approximately 43% seen once. Sample: blood. Receptors originate from a young woman in good health.

This clonotype came up a few times. This chain joins TRBV19 and TRBJ2-5; D is unresolved. Germline V gives CDR1 LNHDA, CDR2 SQIVND (reference sequence). V lost 0 bases, J lost 11 bases, and 13 bases lay in between. The CDR3 has 13 amino acids. This CDR3 reads CASSIDLATYQYF. Here the CDR3 DNA reads TGTGCCAGTAGTATAGATCTCGCCACTTATCAGTACTTC. Complete variable domain (other parts from reference TRBV19 and TRBJ2-5): DGGITQSPKYLFRKEGQNVTLSCEQNLNHDAMYWYRQDPGQGLRLIYYSQIVNDFQKGDIAEGYSVSREKKESFPLTVTSAQKNPTAFYLCASSIDLATYQYFGPGTRLLVL.

The chain uses TRBV28 and TRBJ2-7, with 10 bases aligning to TRBD2. The V and J ends lost 5 bases and 1 base, in that order; junction bases with no gene match: 8. This CDR3 comprises 16 residues. The V gene's germline CDR1 is MDHEN and CDR2 SYDVKM. CDR3 DNA sequence: TGTGCCAGCAGTCCCTCACTAGCGGGAATATCCTACGAGCAGTACTTC. This gives the protein CASSPSLAGISYEQYF.

As for this clonotype: Relative to the germline gene, one junction end is altered; a read error may explain this. The V gene is TRBV12-3 or TRBV12-4, the J gene TRBJ1-2; D gene unclear. The CDR3 runs to 13 residues. The DNA for the CDR3 is TGTGCCAGCACCCAGCGAAGTAACTGTGGCTACACCTTC. Translating gives CASTQRSNCGYTF.

The chain has TRBV5-8 and TRBJ1-5, with D hard to call. Germline CDR1 SGHTS, CDR2 YDEGEE. The CDR3 runs 14 residues. V lost 6 bases and J lost 5, with 15 bases in between. As DNA, the CDR3 is TGTGCCAGCAACCCGGCGAGCAGATATCAGCCCCAGCATTTT. Protein: CASNPASRYQPQHF.

This clonotype was observed a few times. DNA of the CDR3: TGTGCCAGCAGCTTGGCTAGCGGGGCCTCCTACAATGAGCAGTTCTTC. Protein sequence: CASSLASGASYNEQFF. The chain carries TRBV7-2 and TRBJ2-1; 9 bases fit TRBD2. The germline V gene encodes CDR1 SGHTA and CDR2 FQGNSA. This CDR3 has 16 residues. The V segment lost 3 bases and the J segment 0 bases; nucleotides outside the gene matches: 3.

This clonotype has only a few counts. The chain is built from TRBV6-2 or TRBV6-3 and TRBJ2-1; D remains ambiguous. V was clipped by 2 bases and J by 7 bases, with 15 bases between them. The CDR3 runs 15 residues. Germline loops: CDR1 MNHEY, CDR2 SVGEGT. CDR3 sequence reads: CASSYTTQSKNEQFF. CDR3 bases: TGTGCCAGCAGTTACACGACACAATCTAAGAATGAGCAGTTCTTC.

A word on this clonotype: The junction departs from the called germline gene at one end, perhaps through a read error. The V and J genes are TRBV6-2 or TRBV6-3 and TRBJ1-2, with TRBD1 as a possible D gene (5 bases). CDR3 length equals 13 residues. Per the germline V gene, CDR1 is MNHEY and CDR2 is SVGEGT. As DNA, the CDR3 is TGTGCCAGCAGGGGACGGCTTAACTATGGCTGCACCTTC. The encoded protein is CASRGRLNYGCTF.

This clonotype has only a few counts. The V call is TRBV30, the J call TRBJ2-5, with TRBD2 as a possible D gene (5 bases). The assigned J gene may be wrong: the sequence end matches TRBJ2-7 better. The CDR3 is made up of 12 amino acids. CDR1 is GTSNPN, CDR2 SVGIG, per germline (reference sequence). CDR3 DNA sequence: TGTGCCTCCCCTATGTCGGGAAGCGAGCAGTACTTC. Protein product: CASPMSGSEQYF.

The chain couples TRBV5-6 to TRBJ2-7; the match to TRBD1 covers 9 bases. This CDR3 has 14 amino acids. J lost 3 bases, V lost 6 bases, and 7 bases had no gene match. Germline V gives CDR1 SGHDT, CDR2 YYEEEE. CDR3 bases: TGTGCCAGCACACCGGGACAGGGATTCTACGAGCAGTACTTC. This codes for CASTPGQGFYEQYF.

The CDR3 spells CASKVWRELDTQYF. The CDR3 DNA reads TGTGCCAGCAAGGTATGGCGGGAGTTGGATACGCAGTATTTT. This chain joins TRBV3-1 and TRBJ2-3; 7 bases are a match to TRBD2. V gave up 7 bases and J gave up 6 bases; unmatched junction bases: 10. CDR3 length equals 14 residues. Germline loops: CDR1 LGHDT, CDR2 YNNKEL (reference sequence).

V is TRBV6-5 and J is TRBJ1-3; D ambiguous. The V and J ends lost 2 bases and 7 bases respectively, with 9 bases between them. Germline V gene data show CDR1 as MNHEY and CDR2 as SVGAGI. The CDR3 runs to 13 residues. This CDR3 reads CASSYGPLNTIYF. The CDR3 DNA reads as TGTGCCAGCAGTTACGGACCGCTGAACACCATATATTTT.

This clonotype has a handful of counts. The CDR3 loop is CSADQGASGRDTQYF. The CDR3, as DNA: TGCAGTGCCGACCAGGGTGCTAGCGGGAGGGATACGCAGTATTTT. J is TRBJ2-3 and V is TRBV20-1, with TRBD2 matching over 11 bases. The CDR3 length is 15 residues. Losses at the gene ends were 6 bases for V and 6 bases for J; bases not matched to a gene: 11. CDR1 is DFQATT and CDR2 is SNEGSKA in the germline V gene (reference sequence).

The gene calls are TRBV9 and TRBJ2-5; 9 nucleotides line up with TRBD2. CDR1 and CDR2 (germline): SGDLS, YYNGEE. V trimming: 0 bases; J trimming: 4 bases; junction bases outside the gene matches: 7. The CDR3 length is 16 residues. The CDR3 spells CASSVALLTSGETQYF. The CDR3 bases are TGTGCCAGCAGCGTAGCTCTGTTGACTAGCGGAGAGACCCAGTACTTC.